The sequence of this TCR beta chain was determined in a study of regulatory T cells in long-lasting Graves disease. The wider study: Those Graves' patients who were newly diagnosed had been on antithyroid drugs under 3 months.

General study results and limits: Researchers reported studying only peripheral blood, not thyroid tissue.

This sample's time point: newly diagnosed GD, antithyroid drugs for less than 3 months. Generation of the TCR library employed RNA extracted from PBMCs. In this cohort, patients came from an endocrinology department located in Xi'an, China. The CDR3 has 11 amino acids. V lost 5 bases, J lost 9 bases, and 8 bases lay in between. The germline V gene has CDR1 MDHEN and CDR2 SYDVKM. This clonotype has a count of ten or more. Antigen unknown. For TCR beta, libraries came from iRepertoire HTBI primers and Arm-PCR of CDR3 regions. Via MiXCR, TCRdb re-called the multiplex PCR reads, giving one row per CDR3 protein. The sample comprises hundreds of thousands of distinct CDR3 sequences, 16% of which are singletons, and 18% rests with the top ten. These data were also filed under a second study, of T cells in Graves' hyperthyroidism and ophthalmopathy. This second study notes: The TCR CDR3 was amplified in a first-round RT-PCR using the HTBI primer set.

The chain is built from TRBV28 and TRBJ1-5, with D hard to call. The specimen was peripheral blood mononuclear cells (PBMCs), collected at new diagnosis, from a patient treated with antithyroid drugs. The clonotype originates from a woman aged 25 to 39 with Graves disease. The CDR3 nucleotides are TGTGCCAGCAGTCCACGGGGGCCCCAGCATTTT. Translating it yields CASSPRGPQHF.